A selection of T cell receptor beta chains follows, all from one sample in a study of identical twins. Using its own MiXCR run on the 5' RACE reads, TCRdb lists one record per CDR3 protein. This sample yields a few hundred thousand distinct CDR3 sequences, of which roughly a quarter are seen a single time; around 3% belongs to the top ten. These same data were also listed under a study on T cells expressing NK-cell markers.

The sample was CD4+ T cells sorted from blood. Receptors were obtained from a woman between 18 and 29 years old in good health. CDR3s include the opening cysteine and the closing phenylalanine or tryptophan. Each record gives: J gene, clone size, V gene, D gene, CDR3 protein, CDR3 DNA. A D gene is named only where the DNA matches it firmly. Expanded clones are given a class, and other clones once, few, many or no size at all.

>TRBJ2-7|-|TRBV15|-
CATSGSKGQQYF
TGTGCCACCAGCGGCTCGAAGGGACAGCAGTACTTC
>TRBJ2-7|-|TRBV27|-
CASRESSYEQYF
TGTGCCAGCAGGGAAAGCTCCTACGAGCAGTACTTC
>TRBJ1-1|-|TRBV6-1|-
CASSPDRDRLGEAFF
TGTGCCAGCAGCCCCGACCGTGACAGGCTTGGTGAAGCTTTCTTT
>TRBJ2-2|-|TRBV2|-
CASSEQGGAGELFF
TGTGCCAGCAGTGAACAGGGAGGAGCCGGGGAGCTGTTTTTT
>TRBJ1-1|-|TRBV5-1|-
CASSLGPLGGNTEAFF
TGCGCCAGCAGCTTGGGCCCCCTTGGGGGCAACACTGAAGCTTTCTTT
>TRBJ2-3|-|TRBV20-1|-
CAGLEPGDTQYF
TGCGCGGGACTGGAGCCAGGAGATACGCAGTATTTT
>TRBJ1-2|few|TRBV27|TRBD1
CASLDREPSSNYGYTF
TGTGCCAGTCTCGACAGGGAACCCTCCTCTAACTATGGCTACACCTTC
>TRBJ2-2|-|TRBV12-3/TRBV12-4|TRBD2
CASSYGLAGTGELFF
TGTGCCAGCAGTTACGGACTAGCGGGCACCGGGGAGCTGTTTTTT
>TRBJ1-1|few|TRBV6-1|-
CATKGRGNTEAFF
TGTGCCACCAAGGGGCGCGGGAACACTGAAGCTTTCTTT
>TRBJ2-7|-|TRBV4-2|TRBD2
CASSQGASGNYEQYF
TGTGCCAGCAGCCAAGGAGCTAGCGGAAACTACGAGCAGTACTTC
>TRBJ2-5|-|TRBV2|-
CASSAARAMQETQYF
TGTGCCAGCAGTGCGGCGCGGGCCATGCAAGAGACCCAGTACTTC
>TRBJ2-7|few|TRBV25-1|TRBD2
CANDAGDLGEQYF
TGTGCCAACGACGCGGGGGACCTGGGGGAGCAGTACTTC
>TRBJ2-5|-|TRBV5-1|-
CASSFEVFQETQYF
TGCGCCAGCAGCTTTGAGGTTTTCCAAGAGACCCAGTACTTC
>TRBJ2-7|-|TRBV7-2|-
CASSLGFAPYEQYF
TGTGCCAGCAGCTTAGGATTCGCCCCCTACGAGCAGTACTTC
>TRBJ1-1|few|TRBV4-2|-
CASSQDMRQEAFF
TGTGCCAGCAGCCAAGATATGCGGCAGGAAGCTTTCTTT
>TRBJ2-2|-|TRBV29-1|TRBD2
CSVLIAGVGTGELFF
TGCAGCGTTCTTATAGCGGGAGTGGGTACCGGGGAGCTGTTTTTT
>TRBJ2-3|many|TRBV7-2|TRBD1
CASSPEHRGSTDTQYF
TGTGCCAGCAGCCCAGAGCACAGGGGAAGCACAGATACGCAGTATTTT
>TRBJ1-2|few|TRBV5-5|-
CASSFTGTANYGYTF
TGTGCCAGCAGTTTCACAGGGACGGCGAACTATGGCTACACCTTC
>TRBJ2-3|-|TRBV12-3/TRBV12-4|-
CASSFSVDTQYF
TGTGCCAGCAGTTTTTCGGTGGATACGCAGTATTTT
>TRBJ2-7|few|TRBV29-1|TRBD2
CSVVRVGLSRYEQYF
TGCAGCGTTGTGAGGGTGGGACTATCACGCTACGAGCAGTACTTC
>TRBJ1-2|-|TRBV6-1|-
CASSEGRGTSYTF
TGTGCCAGCAGTGAAGGGAGGGGGACGAGCTACACCTTC
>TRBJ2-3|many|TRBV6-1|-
CASEQPGLDHTQYF
TGTGCCAGCGAGCAACCCGGACTTGATCATACGCAGTATTTT
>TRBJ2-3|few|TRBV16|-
CASSASMRDTQYF
TGTGCCAGCAGCGCATCCATGCGGGATACGCAGTATTTT
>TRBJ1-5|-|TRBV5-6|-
CASSQERSNQPQHF
TGTGCCAGCAGCCAGGAACGGAGCAATCAGCCCCAGCATTTT
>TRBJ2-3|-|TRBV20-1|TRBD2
CSARDLLAGPADTQYF
TGCAGTGCTAGAGATCTACTAGCGGGACCCGCAGATACGCAGTATTTT
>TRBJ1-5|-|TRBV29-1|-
CSVGTANQPQHF
TGCAGCGTTGGAACGGCAAATCAGCCCCAGCATTTT
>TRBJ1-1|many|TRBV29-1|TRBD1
CSVRQGSTEAFF
TGCAGCGTACGACAGGGGTCGACTGAAGCTTTCTTT
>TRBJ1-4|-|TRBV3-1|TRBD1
CASSRRQGGEKLFF
TGTGCCAGCAGCCGAAGACAGGGTGGCGAAAAACTGTTTTTT
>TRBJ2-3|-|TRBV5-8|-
CASSLDWATGDTQYF
TGTGCCAGCAGCTTGGATTGGGCTACAGGGGATACGCAGTATTTT
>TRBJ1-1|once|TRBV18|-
CASSPGTRLNTEAFF
TGTGCCAGCTCACCGGGGACGCGGCTGAACACTGAAGCTTTCTTT
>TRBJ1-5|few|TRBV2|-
CASSERSVRQPQHF
TGTGCCAGCAGTGAGCGGTCAGTTCGTCAGCCCCAGCATTTT
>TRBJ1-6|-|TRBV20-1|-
CSAGGTGNSPLHF
TGCAGTGCTGGGGGGACTGGGAATTCACCCCTCCACTTT
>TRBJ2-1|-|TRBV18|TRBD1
CASSDGQGPNEQFF
TGTGCCAGCTCAGACGGACAGGGCCCTAATGAGCAGTTCTTC
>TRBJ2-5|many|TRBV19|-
CASSKTSVVETQYF
TGTGCCAGTAGTAAGACTTCCGTAGTGGAGACCCAGTACTTC
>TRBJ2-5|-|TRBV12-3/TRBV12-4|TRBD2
CASTRLAGETQYF
TGTGCCAGCACCCGACTAGCGGGAGAGACCCAGTACTTC
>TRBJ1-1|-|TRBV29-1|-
CSANGGTNTEAFF
TGCAGCGCCAATGGGGGCACGAACACTGAAGCTTTCTTT
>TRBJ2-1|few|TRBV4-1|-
CASSQDSVPAYNEQFF
TGCGCCAGCAGCCAAGATAGCGTCCCGGCCTACAATGAGCAGTTCTTC
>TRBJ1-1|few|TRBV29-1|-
CSVGHPVMNTEAFF
TGCAGCGTAGGTCACCCAGTTATGAACACTGAAGCTTTCTTT
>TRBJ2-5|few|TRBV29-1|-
CSSGGVAETQYF
TGCAGCTCTGGAGGTGTCGCGGAGACCCAGTACTTC
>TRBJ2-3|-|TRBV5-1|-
CASSRGGAGADTQYF
TGCGCCAGCAGTCGAGGGGGGGCCGGTGCAGATACGCAGTATTTT
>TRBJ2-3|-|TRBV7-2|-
CASSLAGTNTDTQYF
TGTGCCAGCAGCTTAGCTGGCACCAACACAGATACGCAGTATTTT
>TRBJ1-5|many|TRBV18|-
CASSPGRDQPQHF
TGTGCCAGCTCCCCGGGACGGGATCAGCCCCAGCATTTT
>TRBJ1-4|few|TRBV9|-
CASSTRPTNEKLFF
TGTGCCAGCAGCACCCGGCCAACTAATGAAAAACTGTTTTTT
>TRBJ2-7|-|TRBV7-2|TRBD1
CASSLGTGTSYEQYF
TGTGCCAGCAGCTTAGGGACAGGGACATCCTACGAGCAGTACTTC
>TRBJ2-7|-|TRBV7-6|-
CASSRSRGGFYEQYF
TGTGCCAGCAGCCGATCCAGGGGGGGGTTTTACGAGCAGTACTTC
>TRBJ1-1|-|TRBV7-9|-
CASSLGTGGAYTEAFF
TGTGCCAGCAGTTTAGGGACGGGCGGTGCCTACACTGAAGCTTTCTTT
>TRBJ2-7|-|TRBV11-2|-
CASSLDIQGGYEQYF
TGTGCCAGCAGCTTAGATATCCAGGGGGGCTACGAGCAGTACTTC
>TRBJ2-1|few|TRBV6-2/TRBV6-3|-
CASSYPEEQFF
TGTGCCAGCAGTTACCCCGAGGAGCAGTTCTTC